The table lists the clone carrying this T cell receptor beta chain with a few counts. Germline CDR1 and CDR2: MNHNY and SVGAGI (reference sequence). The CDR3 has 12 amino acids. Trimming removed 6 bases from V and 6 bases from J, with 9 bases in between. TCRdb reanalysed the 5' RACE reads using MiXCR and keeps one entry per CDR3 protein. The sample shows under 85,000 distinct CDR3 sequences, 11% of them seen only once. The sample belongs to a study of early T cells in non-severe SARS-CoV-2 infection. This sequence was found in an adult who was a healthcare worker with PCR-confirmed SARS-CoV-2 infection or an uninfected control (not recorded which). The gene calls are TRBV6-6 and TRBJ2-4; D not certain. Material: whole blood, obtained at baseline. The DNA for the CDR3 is TGTGCCAGCAGCGAACAGCGAAACATTCAGTACTTC. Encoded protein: CASSEQRNIQYF.